These T cell receptor beta chains were read from a single sample in a study of monozygotic twins with inflammatory bowel disease. TCRdb reprocessed the 5' RACE reads and keeps a single row for each CDR3 protein, giving no DNA. Its table records 400,000 or so distinct CDR3 sequences. Material for sequencing was blood. Source of these receptors: a human donor with ulcerative colitis or Crohn's disease, or a healthy co-twin of an affected twin (not recorded which). The CDR3 runs from the conserved cysteine through the conserved F or W. Fields, in order: J gene, V gene, CDR3 protein.

J gene: TRBJ2-7
V gene: TRBV20-1
CDR3 protein: CSANERGGNSYEQYF

J gene: TRBJ2-1
V gene: TRBV18
CDR3 protein: CASSPGLALDNEQFF

J gene: TRBJ2-3
V gene: TRBV5-6
CDR3 protein: CASAGGGTDTQYF

J gene: TRBJ2-1
V gene: TRBV20-1
CDR3 protein: CSPGLAVNNEQFF

J gene: TRBJ2-3
V gene: TRBV4-3
CDR3 protein: CASSQGVGTDTQYF

J gene: TRBJ2-3
V gene: TRBV29-1
CDR3 protein: CSVDGMDLTDTQYF

J gene: TRBJ1-1
V gene: TRBV4-2
CDR3 protein: CASSQYLNTEAFF

J gene: TRBJ1-1
V gene: TRBV11-1
CDR3 protein: CASVGQGKTEAFF

J gene: TRBJ1-6
V gene: TRBV18
CDR3 protein: CASSPTGGSSPLHF

J gene: TRBJ2-7
V gene: TRBV5-1
CDR3 protein: CASSFRTGGGNEQYF

J gene: TRBJ2-2
V gene: TRBV27
CDR3 protein: CASSFAAVGELFF

J gene: TRBJ2-1
V gene: TRBV7-6
CDR3 protein: CASSLAGEKQFF

J gene: TRBJ2-5
V gene: TRBV27
CDR3 protein: CASMSAGEGETQYF

J gene: TRBJ2-7
V gene: TRBV6-5
CDR3 protein: CASSYSRLGGSEQYF

J gene: TRBJ2-7
V gene: TRBV12-3/TRBV12-4
CDR3 protein: CASSAGMGSGSYEQYF

J gene: TRBJ2-5
V gene: TRBV20-1
CDR3 protein: CSARESGETQYF

J gene: TRBJ1-2
V gene: TRBV7-6
CDR3 protein: CASSPVGQGTGYTF

J gene: TRBJ1-4
V gene: TRBV4-1
CDR3 protein: CASSLQGSEKLFF

J gene: TRBJ2-1
V gene: TRBV5-6
CDR3 protein: CASSLAPIQYNEQFF

J gene: TRBJ2-2
V gene: TRBV6-5
CDR3 protein: CASSYANTGELFF

J gene: TRBJ2-2
V gene: TRBV10-2
CDR3 protein: CASRATSGGVNTGELFF

J gene: TRBJ1-2
V gene: TRBV7-2
CDR3 protein: CASKRLTGESSGYTF

J gene: TRBJ2-7
V gene: TRBV15
CDR3 protein: CATSRDTRTEQYF

J gene: TRBJ1-3
V gene: TRBV7-3
CDR3 protein: CASSSQTGNTIYF

J gene: TRBJ2-3
V gene: TRBV6-2/TRBV6-3
CDR3 protein: CASSPVGLGSGTDTQYF

J gene: TRBJ1-6
V gene: TRBV7-9
CDR3 protein: CASSLSTISYNSPLHF

J gene: TRBJ2-3
V gene: TRBV19
CDR3 protein: CASSGFGGGTDTQYF

J gene: TRBJ2-7
V gene: TRBV7-6
CDR3 protein: CASSLMGQGSYEQYF

J gene: TRBJ2-5
V gene: TRBV2
CDR3 protein: CASSSTGATQETQYF

J gene: TRBJ1-2
V gene: TRBV7-2
CDR3 protein: CASTLGQGSYGYTF

J gene: TRBJ2-3
V gene: TRBV4-2
CDR3 protein: CASSQDQRGVFSTDTQYF

J gene: TRBJ2-2
V gene: TRBV18
CDR3 protein: CASSATTAGELFF

J gene: TRBJ2-3
V gene: TRBV3-1
CDR3 protein: CASSQDGLSVSKTQYF

J gene: TRBJ2-7
V gene: TRBV7-9
CDR3 protein: CASSGLAGGNEQYF

J gene: TRBJ1-2
V gene: TRBV30
CDR3 protein: CAWGQGDGYTF

J gene: TRBJ2-7
V gene: TRBV20-1
CDR3 protein: CSARDSVAGVWGEQYF

J gene: TRBJ1-1
V gene: TRBV5-1
CDR3 protein: CASSAGTLNTEAFF

J gene: TRBJ1-6
V gene: TRBV14
CDR3 protein: CASSQNLGTSLHF

J gene: TRBJ2-2
V gene: TRBV6-2/TRBV6-3
CDR3 protein: CASSYSGNTGELFF

J gene: TRBJ1-1
V gene: TRBV6-2/TRBV6-3
CDR3 protein: CASSYLQVRNTEAFF

J gene: TRBJ1-1
V gene: TRBV20-1
CDR3 protein: CSARGLRAEAFF

J gene: TRBJ2-7
V gene: TRBV30
CDR3 protein: CAWDSDTDAQALYEQYF

J gene: TRBJ2-7
V gene: TRBV7-2
CDR3 protein: CASSLSEGPYEQYF

J gene: TRBJ2-3
V gene: TRBV12-3/TRBV12-4
CDR3 protein: CASSFGDPSTDTQYF